The sequence of this T cell receptor (beta chain) was determined in a study of technical replicates of blood from several donors. This CDR3 is 15 amino acids long. V gave up 8 bases and J gave up 0 bases, with 14 bases separating them. The V gene's germline CDR1 is MNHNS and CDR2 SASEGT. Sequenced by immunoSEQ multiplex PCR; TCRdb stores in-frame clones only, minus some. The data hold tens of thousands of clones, with just under 95% observed a single time. The chain carries TRBV6-1 and TRBJ1-3; a possible D gene is TRBD1 (6 bases). The clonotype was recovered from a human donor in good health. The sample consisted of T cells isolated from PBMCs. DNA of the CDR3: TGTGCCAGCGATAGGGACACCCTCTCTGGAAACACCATATATTTT. Protein sequence: CASDRDTLSGNTIYF.